The 23 T cell receptor beta chains below all came from one sample that was sequenced in a study of T cells after yellow fever vaccination. MiXCR was run by TCRdb on the 5' RACE reads, yielding one entry per CDR3 protein. Altogether hundreds of thousands of distinct CDR3 sequences are present, around a fifth being singletons, with the ten largest covering about a sixth. The starting material was PBMCs, obtained 20 to 25 days after the first yellow fever vaccination. These receptors originate from a man younger than 35 who received the YFV17D yellow fever vaccine.

V and J are TRBV4-2 and TRBJ2-1, with TRBD1 matching over 9 bases. CDR3 length: 16 amino acids. With 5 bases clipped from V and 3 bases from J, the junction kept 8 bases outside the gene matches. The germline CDR1 and CDR2 sequences are LGHNA and YNFKEQ. CDR3 DNA sequence: TGTGCCAGCAGCAAACGGACAGGGGTGCTCTACAATGAGCAGTTCTTC. It translates to CASSKRTGVLYNEQFF.

The table lists this clonotype with many counts. The chain has TRBV12-3 or TRBV12-4 and TRBJ2-1; 10 positions match TRBD2. Trimming took 4 bases from V and 4 from J; bases not matched to a gene: 4. CDR3 size: 15 residues. The CDR3 bases are TGTGCCAGCAGTTCAGCGGGGGGGCCTTACAATGAGCAGTTCTTC. It is translated as CASSSAGGPYNEQFF.

The gene calls are TRBV19 and TRBJ2-3; TRBD1 might be the D (6 bases). V lost 5 bases and J 6 bases, leaving 15 bases between the germline ends. CDR1 is LNHDA, CDR2 SQIVND, per germline (reference sequence). The CDR3 runs 14 residues. Here the CDR3 DNA reads TGTGCCAGTAGTGCCGGGACAACCAGGGATACGCAGTATTTT. This encodes CASSAGTTRDTQYF.

This clonotype appeared a few times. The V and J genes are TRBV5-1 and TRBJ1-3, with 8 nucleotides matching TRBD1. This CDR3 contains 15 residues. Germline V gene sequence: CDR1 SGHRS, CDR2 YFSETQ. Trimming removed 1 base from V and 2 bases from J; junction bases left unmatched: 2. CDR3 amino acids: CASSLQTGAGNTIYF. DNA for the CDR3: TGCGCCAGCAGCTTGCAGACAGGGGCTGGAAACACCATATATTTT.

The chain employs TRBV7-2 and TRBJ1-1; 10 nucleotides align to TRBD1. CDR1 SGHTA and CDR2 FQGNSA come from the germline V gene. J was trimmed by 4 bases and V by 4 bases; bases with no gene match: 3. The CDR3 spans 14 residues. CDR3 protein: CASSWTGGGTEAFF. CDR3 sequence (DNA): TGTGCCAGCAGCTGGACAGGGGGGGGCACTGAAGCTTTCTTT.

V and J are TRBV7-2 and TRBJ2-7; perhaps TRBD2 as D (6 bases). Trimming removed 2 bases at V and 6 bases at J, with 11 bases between. Germline CDR1 SGHTA, CDR2 FQGNSA. The CDR3 contains 13 residues. Here the CDR3 DNA reads TGTGCCAGCAGCTTACATGGGGGGTTCGAGCAGTACGTC. Encoded protein: CASSLHGGFEQYV.

The gene calls are TRBV12-3 or TRBV12-4 and TRBJ2-6; 7 positions match TRBD1. This CDR3 contains 17 residues. The V segment lost 7 bases and the J segment 0 bases; nucleotides outside the gene matches: 9. The CDR3 loop reads CASTRTGFFSGANVLTF. The CDR3 coding sequence is TGTGCCAGCACCAGGACAGGTTTCTTCTCTGGGGCCAACGTCCTGACTTTC.

This clonotype was seen only a few times. V and J are TRBV4-1 and TRBJ1-6; D call uncertain. The germline CDR1 and CDR2 sequences are MGHRA and YSYEKL. There are 15 residues in the CDR3. The germline V and J ends were trimmed by 0 bases and 9 bases, with 12 bases remaining between them. The chain's CDR3 is CASSQDIGKVSPLHF. For the CDR3, the DNA is TGCGCCAGCAGCCAAGATATAGGGAAGGTTTCACCCCTCCACTTT.

This clonotype occurred many times. The chain links TRBV7-9 to TRBJ1-6, with unresolved D. The ends were cut back, 2 bases at V and 2 bases at J, with 1 base in the middle. The CDR3 is 13 residues long. Germline assignment: CDR1 SEHNR and CDR2 FQNEAQ (reference sequence). The CDR3 nucleotides are TGTGCCAGCAGCTTAACCTATAATTCACCCCTCCACTTT. This translates into CASSLTYNSPLHF. Variable domain in full (rest from reference TRBV7-9 and TRBJ1-6): DTGVSQNPRHKITKRGQNVTFRCDPISEHNRLYWYRQTLGQGPEFLTYFQNEAQLEKSRLLSDRFSAERPKGSFSTLEIQRTEQGDSAMYLCASSLTYNSPLHFGNGTRLTVT.

The V gene is TRBV5-6, the J gene TRBJ2-5, with D perhaps TRBD2 (7 bases). The V end lost 4 bases, the J end lost 2 bases, and 18 bases lay between the germline ends. The CDR3 is made up of 16 amino acids. Germline V gives CDR1 SGHDT, CDR2 YYEEEE. The CDR3 DNA is TGTGCCAGCAGCCGTCCTAGGGGGGGGAAGCAAGAGACCCAGTACTTC. Protein sequence: CASSRPRGGKQETQYF.

This clonotype has more than one count but fewer than ten. The rearrangement uses TRBV6-1 and TRBJ1-1; D may be TRBD1 (6 bases). From germline, CDR1 is MNHNS and CDR2 SASEGT. This CDR3 contains 14 residues. Trimming cost V 6 bases and J 9 bases, with 20 bases left between them. CDR3 protein: CASSSWTARTQAFF. In nucleotides, the CDR3 is TGTGCCAGCAGCTCGTGGACAGCGCGAACACAAGCTTTCTTT.

There are a few counts of this clonotype. This sequence joins TRBV28 and TRBJ2-1; tentatively, D is TRBD2 (6 bases). V was pared by 5 bases and J by 6 bases, with 17 bases between. There are 15 residues in the CDR3. Germline V gene sequence: CDR1 MDHEN, CDR2 SYDVKM. This chain's CDR3 is CASSTRRVAINEQFF. Here the CDR3 DNA reads TGTGCCAGCAGTACCCGGAGGGTAGCGATCAATGAGCAGTTCTTC.

The chain is built from TRBV11-2 and TRBJ2-7; 8 bases line up with TRBD1. There are 12 residues in the CDR3. V shed 5 bases, J shed 5 bases, and the junction held 2 bases outside the gene matches. CDR1 and CDR2 from the germline V gene are SGHAT and FQNNGV. This CDR3 reads CASSGQGNEQYF. Here the CDR3 DNA reads TGTGCCAGCAGCGGACAGGGAAACGAGCAGTACTTC.

The table lists this clonotype with a few counts. The chain employs TRBV7-3 and TRBJ2-3, with 7 bases matching TRBD2. The CDR3 sequence is 15 residues long. J gave up 1 base and V 3 bases, and 4 bases lay outside the gene matches. The germline V gene has CDR1 SGHTA and CDR2 FQGTGA. The CDR3 DNA is TGTGCCAGCAGCTTCTTCGCGGGAGGCACAGATACGCAGTATTTT. Amino acids: CASSFFAGGTDTQYF.

This clonotype was seen a handful of times. The rearrangement links TRBV12-3 or TRBV12-4 to TRBJ2-1; D is undetermined. With 9 bases removed from V and 5 bases from J, the gap between germline ends came to 14 bases. The CDR3 is 13 amino acids. In DNA, the CDR3 is TGTGCCAGTGCGGCCTCCCGTAACAATGAGCAGTTCTTC. It is translated as CASAASRNNEQFF.

This clonotype was detected only a few times. V is TRBV6-1 and J is TRBJ2-1; D call uncertain. The germline V and J ends were trimmed by 8 bases and 16 bases, with 15 bases remaining between them. The germline gives CDR1 MNHNS, CDR2 SASEGT. This CDR3 has 10 amino acids. The CDR3 sequence: CASRQATIFF. Written as DNA, the CDR3 is TGTGCCAGCCGCCAAGCTACGATTTTCTTC.

This rearrangement joins TRBV27 to TRBJ2-4; tentatively, D is TRBD2 (7 bases). Germline V lookup: CDR1 MNHEY, CDR2 SMNVEV (reference sequence). The CDR3 sequence is 19 residues long. The V and J ends lost 6 bases and 1 base respectively, with 25 bases between them. The CDR3, as DNA: TGTGCCAGCAGACCAACAGGGAGGGGAGTTTGGATCGCCAAAAACATTCAGTACTTC. Residues: CASRPTGRGVWIAKNIQYF.

The chain recombines TRBV14 with TRBJ2-5; 10 bases agree with TRBD2. Germline assignment: CDR1 SGHDN and CDR2 FVKESK. This CDR3 has 15 amino acids. Unmatched junction bases numbered 5, after V lost 4 bases and J lost 3 bases. CDR3 amino acids: CASSRFGLAEETQYF. CDR3 DNA sequence: TGTGCCAGCAGCCGATTCGGACTAGCGGAAGAGACCCAGTACTTC.

This clonotype was observed a few times. This chain links TRBV3-1 with TRBJ2-1, with D tentatively TRBD2 (6 bases). Trimming stripped 3 bases from V and 8 bases from J, with 20 bases between. This CDR3 region has 16 residues. CDR1 is LGHDT, CDR2 YNNKEL, per germline (reference sequence). CDR3 loop: CASSHPGGLTGDEQFF. As DNA, the CDR3 is TGTGCCAGCAGCCACCCCGGAGGACTAACCGGGGATGAGCAGTTCTTC.

The chain joins TRBV19 to TRBJ2-7; no clear D gene. This CDR3 is 12 amino acids long. Between the trimmed V and J ends, which lost 3 bases and 4 bases, there was a span of 7 bases. Germline V CDR1 and CDR2: LNHDA, SQIVND (reference sequence). The CDR3 sequence: CASSIWGYEQYF. CDR3 bases: TGTGCCAGTAGTATTTGGGGTTACGAGCAGTACTTC.

This clonotype was picked up a small number of times. The V call is TRBV7-2, the J call TRBJ1-4; tentative D call: TRBD1 (6 bases). This CDR3 comprises 16 residues. Germline V gene data show CDR1 as SGHTA and CDR2 as FQGNSA. V was trimmed by 1 base and J by 2 bases, leaving 11 bases between them. In DNA form, the CDR3 reads TGTGCCAGCAGCTTAGAGGAGGGGGGGACTAATGAAAAACTGTTTTTT. Protein: CASSLEEGGTNEKLFF.

This clonotype was counted ten times or more. The chain employs TRBV7-2 and TRBJ2-3; D call uncertain. Germline CDR1 reads SGHTA; CDR2 reads FQGNSA. The V gene lost 3 bases and the J gene lost 2 bases, with 9 bases spanning the gap. The CDR3 sequence is 14 residues long. Here the CDR3 DNA reads TGTGCCAGCAGCTTCGGTTATTACACAGATACGCAGTATTTT. As protein: CASSFGYYTDTQYF.

V usage is TRBV12-3 or TRBV12-4 and J usage is TRBJ1-2; D may be TRBD1 (5 bases). The V and J ends lost 7 bases and 1 base respectively, with 16 bases between them. This CDR3 is built from 15 residues. For the CDR3, the DNA is TGTGCCAGCACCCGGGGGAGAACACATAACTATGGCTACACCTTC. Protein: CASTRGRTHNYGYTF.